These 5 T cell receptor beta chains were all obtained from the same sample, sequenced in a study of cytomegalovirus exposure and HLA in healthy donors (dated 2017 in TCRdb). Libraries were made using the immunoSEQ multiplex PCR assay. This is the immuneACCESS table as TCRdb keeps it, with only in-frame sequences that have V and J called. A part of the clones is gone; compared with another copy, unresolved V genes explain less than half, and the rest is unexplained. The sample table records about 83,000 clones; 95% to 97% of these occur just once. The ten largest account for approximately 1.4% of the sample. Sequences were obtained from PBMCs. These receptors originate from a woman aged 18-29 years in good health and CMV-seronegative.

This chain connects TRBV9 to TRBJ2-1; TRBD1 matches 8 bases. Germline values: CDR1 SGDLS, CDR2 YYNGEE. This CDR3 is 14 amino acids long. The V gene end was trimmed by 4 bases and the J gene end by 8 bases; junction bases not matched to a gene: 8. The CDR3 here is CASSPSTTGDEQFF. The CDR3 bases are TGTGCCAGCAGCCCCTCGACGACAGGGGATGAGCAGTTCTTC.

Only one count was recorded for this clone. The chain has TRBV30 and TRBJ1-2; 7 positions match TRBD1. Unmatched junction bases numbered 17, after V lost 3 bases and J lost 1 base. The CDR3 contains 18 residues. Germline CDR1 reads GTSNPN; CDR2 reads SVGIG (reference sequence). The CDR3 region is CAWSGLRTGLVDNYGYTF. CDR3 in DNA: TGTGCCTGGAGCGGATTAAGGACAGGCCTGGTGGATAACTATGGCTACACCTTC.

V gene TRBV29-1 combines with J gene TRBJ1-1; D is unclear. The V and J ends lost 3 bases and 7 bases respectively, with 3 bases between them. The CDR3 runs 9 residues. CDR1 is SQVTM and CDR2 is ANQGSEA in the germline V gene. CDR3 sequence (DNA): TGCAGCGTTGACGGTGAAGCTTTCTTT. Its protein is CSVDGEAFF.

J is TRBJ2-1 and V is TRBV18, with 7 bases aligning to TRBD1. Germline V gives CDR1 KGHSH, CDR2 LQKENI. The CDR3 has 16 amino acids. After removal of 3 bases from V and 6 bases from J, the junction contained 11 bases not matched to a gene. The CDR3 loop reads CASSPIADRASNEQFF. CDR3 bases: TGTGCCAGCTCACCGATTGCTGACAGGGCTAGCAATGAGCAGTTCTTC.

The rearrangement uses TRBV5-1 and TRBJ2-5; TRBD2 matches 10 bases. Trimming took 4 bases from V and 5 from J; bases not matched to a gene: 8. CDR1 and CDR2 (germline): SGHRS, YFSETQ. The CDR3 is 15 amino acids. CDR3 loop: CASSSGFSGGETQYF. The CDR3 coding sequence is TGCGCCAGCAGCAGCGGATTTAGCGGGGGGGAGACCCAGTACTTC.